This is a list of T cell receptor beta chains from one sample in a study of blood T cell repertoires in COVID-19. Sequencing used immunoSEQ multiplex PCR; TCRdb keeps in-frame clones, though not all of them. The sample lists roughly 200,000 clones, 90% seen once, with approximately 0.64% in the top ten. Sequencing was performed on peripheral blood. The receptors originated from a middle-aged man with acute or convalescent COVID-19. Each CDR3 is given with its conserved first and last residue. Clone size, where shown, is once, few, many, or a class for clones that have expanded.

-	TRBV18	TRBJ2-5	CASSSDQGREETQYF
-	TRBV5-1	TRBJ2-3	CASSFRLAGSTDTQYF
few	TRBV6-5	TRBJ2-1	CAPTGQGFLWQFF
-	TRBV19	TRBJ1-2	CASISTGANYGYTF
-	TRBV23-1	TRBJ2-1	CAARGRGKGNNEQFF
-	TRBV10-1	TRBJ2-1	CASSQTSGSSNEQFF
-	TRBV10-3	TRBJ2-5	CAISESVGGSQETQYF
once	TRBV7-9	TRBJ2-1	CASRRAGPYNEQFF
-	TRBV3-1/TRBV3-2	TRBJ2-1	CASSLTSVEQFF
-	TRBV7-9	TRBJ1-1	CASSPRTGETEAFF
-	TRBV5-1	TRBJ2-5	CASFGGGLGETQYF
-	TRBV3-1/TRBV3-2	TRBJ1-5	CASSRGDVGSNQPQHF
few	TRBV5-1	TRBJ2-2	CASSLEQYTGELFF
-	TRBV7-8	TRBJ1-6	CASSVTAGSPLHF
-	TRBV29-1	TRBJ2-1	CSATSRLAGGREQFF
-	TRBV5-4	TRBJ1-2	CASSPRTDRYYGYTF
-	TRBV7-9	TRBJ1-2	CASSWDREGLDYGYTF
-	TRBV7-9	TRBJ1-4	CASSLLGTGRRTNEKLFF
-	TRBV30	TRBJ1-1	CAWTPPGLNTEAFF
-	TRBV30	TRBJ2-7	CAWSPRDEQYF
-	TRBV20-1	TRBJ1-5	CSASTTLNQPQHF
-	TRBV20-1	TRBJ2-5	CSAAKETQYF